The clone carrying this TCR beta chain was seen ten or more times. Its antigen is not identified. The sample comes from a study of neurological immune-mediated disorders. Study findings and constraints: Multiple sclerosis, the disease with the least TCR clonal expansion, fell below healthy controls, whereas HTLV-1-associated myelopathy showed the most. Private repertoires in all groups were suggested by the absence of shared CDR3 amino acid sequences among expanded clones across subjects.

The V end lost 5 bases, the J end lost 6 bases, and 11 bases lay between the germline ends. There are 12 residues in the CDR3. Per germline, CDR1 SGHRS and CDR2 YFSETQ. TCRdb redid the calling of the 5' RACE reads with MiXCR, one entry per CDR3 protein. The data contain under 85,000 distinct CDR3 sequences, 10% of them singletons. Individuals who volunteered at a blood bank located in Maryland, USA, made up the group of healthy controls. Unsorted libraries were derived from 2 million PBMCs stored at -80 C. Sequenced: PBMCs. The chain has TRBV5-1 and TRBJ1-1; D is unresolved. The origin of this receptor is a man between 35 and 55 years old in good health. CDR3: CASRGSGAEAFF. CDR3 nucleotide sequence: TGCGCCAGCAGAGGGAGTGGCGCTGAAGCTTTCTTT.